This T cell receptor (beta chain) was captured by sequencing in a study of blood T cell repertoires in COVID-19. Turning to the study itself: Italy, Spain and the United States were the sources of the convalescent and acute COVID-19 samples. Sample material is recorded as cDNA or gDNA derived from T cells, B-cell-depleted T cells, or PBMCs.

As processed by the authors: It was from reference gene primer amplification that nucleated cell counts were estimated. Generated by immunoSEQ multiplex PCR, the TCRdb table keeps only in-frame clones and is missing some. That table furnishes V, J and clone size, whereas the DNA furnished D and trimming. The sample consists of 370,000 or so clones, approximately 77% of them appearing once. CDR1 KGHSH and CDR2 LQKENI come from the germline V gene. Between the trimmed V and J ends, which lost 2 bases and 8 bases, there was a span of 10 bases. The CDR3 runs to 14 residues. The chain recombines TRBV18 with TRBJ1-6; a weak D match, TRBD1 (6 bases). The sequenced material came from peripheral blood. The clonotype was recovered from a human donor with acute or convalescent COVID-19. The donor label of this sample is uncertain. The CDR3 bases are TGTGCCAGCTCACCAACAGGGAGAGATTCACCCCTCCACTTT. Its protein is CASSPTGRDSPLHF.